Below are 21 T cell receptor beta chains sequenced from a single sample in a study of T cells in Graves' hyperthyroidism and ophthalmopathy. Amplification of TCR beta CDR3 regions used RNA as the template. HTBI primers were employed in a first-round RT-PCR of the TCR CDR3. TCRdb fed the multiplex PCR reads into MiXCR, producing one record per CDR3 protein. The table records some 760,000 distinct CDR3 sequences, 13% to 15% of them present only once. Source material: blood. The source of these receptors is a woman in her late teens or twenties with Graves' hyperthyroidism.

The chain combines TRBV6-2 or TRBV6-3 with TRBJ2-7, with D perhaps matching TRBD2 (6 bases). The DNA end is a closer match to TRBJ2-1, so the J assignment may be wrong. Looked up from germline, CDR1 is MNHEY and CDR2 is SVGEGT. The CDR3 length is 13 residues. The CDR3 loop is CAILGTFSYEQFF. DNA of the CDR3: TGTGCCATCTTGGGGACTTTCTCCTACGAGCAGTTCTTC.

This clonotype came up a few times. The chain carries TRBV6-1 and TRBJ1-2, with D unresolved. Trimming pared 5 bases from V and 2 bases from J, leaving 15 bases between. The CDR3 totals 15 residues. Germline CDR1 reads MNHNS; CDR2 reads SASEGT. For the CDR3, the DNA is TGTGCCAGCAGTCAACATGGTATAGGGAACTATGGCTACACCTTC. Translating it yields CASSQHGIGNYGYTF.

Many counts were recorded for this clonotype. The chain joins TRBV2 to TRBJ2-3; TRBD2 aligns across 8 bases. The V gene end was trimmed by 3 bases and the J gene end by 3 bases; junction bases not matched to a gene: 8. The germline V gene has CDR1 SNHLY and CDR2 FYNNEI. This CDR3 has 16 amino acids. In nucleotides, the CDR3 is TGTGCCAGCAGTGAGGTCGGCGGGAGGTCGACAGATACGCAGTATTTT. Translating it yields CASSEVGGRSTDTQYF.

V and J are TRBV19 and TRBJ2-1, with 12 bases fitting TRBD2. CDR3 length equals 18 residues. Germline V lookup: CDR1 LNHDA, CDR2 SQIVND (reference sequence). Unmatched junction bases numbered 10, after V lost 4 bases and J lost 3 bases. CDR3 sequence (DNA): TGTGCCAGTAGTAGACTAGCGGGAGTCGGAGGTTACTACAATGAGCAGTTCTTC. Its protein is CASSRLAGVGGYYNEQFF.

This clonotype was recorded many times. The gene calls are TRBV28 and TRBJ2-3; no firm D call. Germline lookup yields CDR1 MDHEN and CDR2 SYDVKM. This CDR3 comprises 16 residues. V lost 5 bases to trimming and J lost 2 bases, with 17 bases between them. The CDR3 is CASSPRLIRPTDTQYF. Written as DNA, the CDR3 is TGTGCCAGCAGTCCCCGCTTAATCCGACCCACAGATACGCAGTATTTT.

The CDR3 coding sequence is TGTGCCAGCAGCTTATTCTTAGCGGGAGCCGTCACAGATACGCAGTATTTT. Amino acid sequence: CASSLFLAGAVTDTQYF. This rearrangement joins TRBV7-2 to TRBJ2-3; 9 bases map to TRBD2. The length of the CDR3 is 17 residues. The trim removed 2 bases at V and 2 bases at J, leaving 8 bases unmatched. Germline-derived CDR1 and CDR2 are SGHTA and FQGNSA.

This rearrangement joins TRBV7-2 to TRBJ2-2; TRBD2 is a possible D gene (5 bases). The germline V gene encodes CDR1 SGHTA and CDR2 FQGNSA. V lost 1 base to trimming and J lost 7 bases, with 13 bases between them. This CDR3 has 15 amino acids. CDR3 region: CASSLESLANGELFF. DNA of the CDR3: TGTGCCAGCAGCTTAGAATCCCTAGCTAACGGGGAGCTGTTTTTT. The full variable domain, with the rest looked up from reference TRBV7-2 and TRBJ2-2, is GAGVSQSPSNKVTEKGKDVELRCDPISGHTALYWYRQSLGQGLEFLIYFQGNSAPDKSGLPSDRFSAERTGGSVSTLTIQRTQQEDSAVYLCASSLESLANGELFFGEGSRLTVL.

A word on this clonotype: With a much larger clone just one base away, this may be a read error. The chain has TRBV30 and TRBJ1-2; no clear D gene. Germline loops: CDR1 GTSNPN, CDR2 SVGIG (reference sequence). The CDR3 runs 11 residues. CDR3 DNA sequence: TGTGTCTGGAGTGGAGGGCCCGGCTACACCTTC. Translated: CVWSGGPGYTF.

The chain combines TRBV19 with TRBJ2-3; 7 bases are a match to TRBD1. Per germline, CDR1 LNHDA and CDR2 SQIVND (reference sequence). V lost 9 bases and J lost 2; bases outside the gene matches: 11. The length of the CDR3 is 15 residues. CDR3: CASKARDSITDTQYF. Written as DNA, the CDR3 is TGTGCCAGCAAGGCCCGGGACAGTATCACAGATACGCAGTATTTT.

This clonotype was recorded many times. The chain combines TRBV28 with TRBJ2-7; TRBD2 matches at 10 bases. The CDR3 is 14 amino acids. CDR1 is MDHEN and CDR2 is SYDVKM in the germline V gene. With V trimmed by 6 bases and J by 6 bases, 8 bases remained unmatched. CDR3 residues: CASSPTSGFFEQYF. CDR3 DNA sequence: TGTGCCAGCAGCCCGACTAGCGGGTTTTTCGAGCAGTACTTC.

This clonotype came up many times. The chain has TRBV2 and TRBJ1-3, with a possible D match to TRBD1 (6 bases). There are 14 residues in the CDR3. V dropped 7 bases and J dropped 7 bases, with 17 bases sitting between them. Germline CDR1 is SNHLY and CDR2 is FYNNEI. DNA for the CDR3: TGTGCCAGCATACAGGACAGTGGGGCCAACACCATATATTTT. Translated, it gives CASIQDSGANTIYF.

The gene calls are TRBV28 and TRBJ1-1, with 8 bases identical to TRBD1. Germline assignment: CDR1 MDHEN and CDR2 SYDVKM. The CDR3 runs to 14 residues. The V segment lost 4 bases and the J segment 5 bases; nucleotides outside the gene matches: 6. The DNA of the CDR3 is TGTGCCAGCAGTTGGACAGGGAGCAAGACTGAAGCTTTCTTT. It specifies CASSWTGSKTEAFF.

This clonotype was seen a handful of times. The CDR3 region has the DNA TGTGCCAGCAGCCCAAACAAATTTGGAGGGACAATGGAGAACACTGAAGCTTTCTTT. This translates into CASSPNKFGGTMENTEAFF. The chain recombines TRBV12-3 or TRBV12-4 with TRBJ1-1, with D perhaps TRBD1 (6 bases). This CDR3 spans 19 amino acids. The V and J ends lost 6 bases and 1 base respectively, with 27 bases between them.

A single count supports this clonotype. This rearrangement joins TRBV4-1 to TRBJ1-2; D is perhaps TRBD1 (6 bases). The germline CDR1 and CDR2 sequences are MGHRA and YSYEKL. The CDR3 consists of 13 residues. V was trimmed by 4 bases and J by 5 bases, leaving 11 bases between them. CDR3 amino acids: CASSLLGTYGYTF. DNA for the CDR3: TGCGCCAGCAGCCTACTAGGGACATATGGCTACACCTTC.

This clonotype was counted ten times or more. V and J are TRBV27 and TRBJ1-6; the D gene is possibly TRBD1 (6 bases). V was trimmed by 5 bases and J by 7 bases, leaving 15 bases between them. The CDR3 is 15 residues long. Per germline, CDR1 MNHEY and CDR2 SMNVEV (reference sequence). CDR3 in amino acids: CASSRGGLENSPLHF. For the CDR3, the DNA is TGTGCCAGCAGTCGCGGGGGCTTGGAGAATTCACCCCTCCACTTT.

This clonotype was recorded many times. V gene TRBV27 combines with J gene TRBJ2-5; D is undetermined. The V gene lost 5 bases and the J gene lost 5 bases, with 0 bases spanning the gap. The CDR3 covers 9 residues. Looked up from germline, CDR1 is MNHEY and CDR2 is SMNVEV (reference sequence). CDR3 residues: CASSETQYF. The CDR3 coding sequence is TGTGCCAGCAGTGAGACCCAGTACTTC.

At least ten counts were recorded for this clonotype. This chain joins TRBV25-1 and TRBJ2-7, with D perhaps TRBD1 (5 bases). The germline gives CDR1 MGHDK, CDR2 SYGVNS. The CDR3 has 14 amino acids. The ends were cut back, 7 bases at V and 3 bases at J, with 16 bases in the middle. CDR3 amino acids: CASTGRQGDYEQYF. The CDR3 region has the DNA TGTGCCAGCACCGGTCGTCAGGGTGACTACGAGCAGTACTTC.

Here the CDR3 DNA reads TGTGCCAGCTCACCACCGGGACAGGGTGTCTACGAGCAGTACTTC. This codes for CASSPPGQGVYEQYF. V is TRBV18 and J is TRBJ2-7; 9 nucleotides agree with TRBD1. This CDR3 contains 15 residues. CDR1 and CDR2 (germline): KGHSH, LQKENI. The junction had 3 bases not matched to a gene; V was cut back by 0 bases and J by 3 bases. Based on the CDR3 plus reference TRBV18 and TRBJ2-7, the full variable domain is NAGVMQNPRHLVRRRGQEARLRCSPMKGHSHVYWYRQLPEEGLKFMVYLQKENIIDESGMPKERFSAEFPKEGPSILRIQQVVRGDSAAYFCASSPPGQGVYEQYFGPGTRLTVT.

This clonotype appeared many times. The rearrangement joins TRBV2 to TRBJ2-1; D unresolved. The ends were cut back, 4 bases at V and 8 bases at J, with 6 bases in the middle. The V gene's germline CDR1 is SNHLY and CDR2 FYNNEI. This CDR3 region has 11 residues. For the CDR3, the DNA is TGTGCCAGCAGTGCGACTTATGAGCAGTTCTTC. It yields the protein CASSATYEQFF.

J is TRBJ2-2 and V is TRBV4-3; TRBD1 matches 7 bases. Germline values: CDR1 LGHNA, CDR2 YSLEER. The CDR3 is 19 residues long. The junction had 18 bases not matched to a gene; V was cut back by 3 bases and J by 5 bases. CDR3 loop: CASSQAPTVAGGWTGELFF. As DNA, the CDR3 is TGCGCCAGCAGCCAGGCCCCCACGGTGGCAGGGGGATGGACCGGGGAGCTGTTTTTT.

This chain uses TRBV6-1 with TRBJ1-6, with D possibly matching TRBD1 (6 bases). Germline V gene lookup returns CDR1 MNHNS and CDR2 SASEGT. The V and J ends lost 7 bases and 7 bases respectively, with 20 bases between them. CDR3 length: 16 amino acids. The CDR3 reads CASTPVFTGNNSPLHF. For the CDR3, the DNA is TGTGCCAGCACCCCCGTTTTTACAGGGAACAATTCACCCCTCCACTTT.